The 23 T cell receptor beta chains in this list originate from one sample, sequenced in a study of blood T cell repertoires in COVID-19. Here immunoSEQ multiplex PCR was the method, and the copy in TCRdb shows in-frame clones only, minus some. Of about 77,000 clones listed, 76% are singletons. Sequenced: peripheral blood. The receptors were sampled from a man between 65 and 85 years old with active or convalescent COVID-19.

The V call is TRBV5-5, the J call TRBJ2-5; 10 positions agree with TRBD2. CDR1 and CDR2 from the germline V gene are SGHKS and YYEKEE (reference sequence). This CDR3 comprises 12 residues. The trim removed 5 bases at V and 7 bases at J, leaving 2 bases unmatched. The CDR3 loop is CASRASGGTQYF. CDR3 bases: TGTGCCAGCAGAGCTAGCGGGGGGACCCAGTACTTC. Filled out from reference TRBV5-5 and TRBJ2-5, the complete variable domain reads DAGVTQSPTHLIKTRGQQVTLRCSPISGHKSVSWYQQVLGQGPQFIFQYYEKEERGRGNFPDRFSARQFPNYSSELNVNALLLGDSALYLCASRASGGTQYFGPGTRLLVL.

This clone occurred once. The chain uses TRBV11-1 and TRBJ1-1, with D maybe TRBD1 (5 bases). Germline CDR1 is SGHAT and CDR2 is FQDESV (reference sequence). Trimming shortened V by 3 bases and J by 7 bases, and 15 bases separated the two germline ends. This CDR3 has 14 amino acids. The CDR3 is CASSLGRVSGEAFF. The CDR3 coding sequence is TGTGCCAGCAGCTTGGGACGGGTTAGCGGTGAAGCTTTCTTT.

J is TRBJ1-6 and V is TRBV28; D perhaps matches TRBD1 (6 bases). Trimming left V 9 bases short and J 8 bases short, with 17 bases between. This CDR3 region has 14 residues. Germline V gives CDR1 MDHEN, CDR2 SYDVKM. CDR3 sequence (DNA): TGTGCCAGTATACAGGGAAATGGCGATTCACCCCTCCACTTT. Residues: CASIQGNGDSPLHF.

The rearrangement uses TRBV5-1 and TRBJ2-3; D perhaps matches TRBD1 (6 bases). Trimming cost V 0 bases and J 6 bases, with 11 bases left between them. This CDR3 comprises 14 residues. Germline-derived CDR1 and CDR2 are SGHRS and YFSETQ. CDR3 DNA: TGCGCCAGCAGCTTGGGACAGGATTTTGATACGCAGTATTTT. Its protein product is CASSLGQDFDTQYF.

This clone has more than one count but fewer than ten. The chain joins TRBV3-1 (or the pseudogene TRBV3-2) to TRBJ1-2; possibly TRBD1 for D (5 bases). In germline, CDR1 is LGHDT, CDR2 YNNKEL (reference sequence). This CDR3 contains 13 residues. The V end lost 4 bases, the J end lost 8 bases, and 14 bases lay between the germline ends. CDR3 sequence reads: CASSPSGSEGYTF. For the CDR3, the DNA is TGTGCCAGCAGCCCGTCAGGGTCGGAGGGCTACACCTTC.

A few counts support this clone. This rearrangement joins TRBV4-2 to TRBJ2-3; 8 nucleotides match TRBD2. Unmatched junction bases numbered 8, after V lost 2 bases and J lost 4 bases. The CDR3 contains 16 residues. Germline lookup yields CDR1 LGHNA and CDR2 YNFKEQ. The CDR3 bases are TGTGCCAGCAGCCAACAAGCGGGGGCCCGGCCAGATACGCAGTATTTT. Its translation: CASSQQAGARPDTQYF.

The chain combines TRBV7-7 with TRBJ2-2; 9 nucleotides agree with TRBD1. CDR1 SSHAT and CDR2 FNYEAQ come from the germline V gene (reference sequence). Unmatched junction bases numbered 10, after V lost 6 bases and J lost 5 bases. The CDR3 contains 16 residues. The CDR3 nucleotides are TGTGCCAGCAGTTTGGAGGGACAGGGTTGGACCGGGGAGCTGTTTTTT. Its translation: CASSLEGQGWTGELFF.

CDR3 bases: TGTGCCAGCAGAAGAACGGGGGTCACGGGTGGCTACACCTTC. It translates to CASRRTGVTGGYTF. J is TRBJ1-2 and V is TRBV25-1; D possibly corresponds to TRBD1 (5 bases). The germline V gene encodes CDR1 MGHDK and CDR2 SYGVNS. The V end lost 6 bases, the J end lost 7 bases, and 18 bases lay between the germline ends. There are 14 residues in the CDR3.

The V and J genes are TRBV12-3 or TRBV12-4 and TRBJ2-2; D might be TRBD1 (5 bases). The CDR3 is made up of 12 amino acids. V dropped 9 bases and J dropped 5 bases, with 10 bases sitting between them. This CDR3 is CASTRVTGELFF. CDR3 DNA: TGTGCCAGTACCAGGGTGACCGGGGAGCTGTTTTTT.

This chain uses TRBV28 with TRBJ1-4, with 11 bases identical to TRBD1. Trimming took 4 bases from V and 7 from J; bases not matched to a gene: 8. CDR1 is MDHEN, CDR2 SYDVKM, per germline. The CDR3 totals 16 residues. CDR3 sequence reads: CASSSPWDRGFEKLFF. The CDR3 DNA follows: TGTGCCAGCAGTTCCCCCTGGGACAGGGGGTTTGAAAAACTGTTTTTT.

This clone was detected only a few times. The chain carries TRBV2 and TRBJ2-7, with a tentative D call TRBD1 (6 bases). Germline V CDR1 and CDR2: SNHLY, FYNNEI. The CDR3 sequence is 14 residues long. V was shortened by 6 bases and J by 4 bases, with 16 bases between the two germline ends. In nucleotides, the CDR3 is TGTGCCAGCAGACAGGACAGAGACCAATACGAGCAGTACTTC. As protein: CASRQDRDQYEQYF.

V and J are TRBV7-9 and TRBJ2-5; TRBD2 matches 11 bases. Trimming cost V 5 bases and J 2 bases; bases outside gene matches: 7. The length of the CDR3 is 16 residues. Germline CDR1 is SEHNR and CDR2 is FQNEAQ (reference sequence). The CDR3 sequence is CASSIGGTSGQETQYF. CDR3 DNA sequence: TGTGCCAGCAGCATAGGGGGGACTAGCGGACAAGAGACCCAGTACTTC.

The J gene is TRBJ1-1, the V gene TRBV19; D ambiguous. CDR3 length: 13 amino acids. Germline CDR1 is LNHDA and CDR2 is SQIVND (reference sequence). V lost 7 bases and J lost 4, with 13 bases in between. As DNA, the CDR3 is TGTGCCAGTACCCGGCGGGTAAGCACTGAAGCTTTCTTT. Translating gives CASTRRVSTEAFF. The full variable domain, rest sourced from reference TRBV19 and TRBJ1-1, is DGGITQSPKYLFRKEGQNVTLSCEQNLNHDAMYWYRQDPGQGLRLIYYSQIVNDFQKGDIAEGYSVSREKKESFPLTVTSAQKNPTAFYLCASTRRVSTEAFFGQGTRLTVV.

The rearrangement uses TRBV11-2 and TRBJ2-7; the D gene is possibly TRBD1 (6 bases). Trimming stripped 5 bases from V and 11 bases from J, with 22 bases between. Germline lookup yields CDR1 SGHAT and CDR2 FQNNGV. The CDR3 length is 14 residues. The CDR3 nucleotides are TGTGCCAGCAGCGCCAACAGGGCTTTCAGGGTGAAGTACTTC. Its protein is CASSANRAFRVKYF.

A word on this clone: The junction departs from germline at one end; a sequencing error may be responsible. CDR3 residues: CASSEGGQRTYGQYF. The CDR3 DNA is TGTGCCAGCAGTGAAGGAGGACAGAGGACCTACGGGCAGTACTTC. The V gene is TRBV2, the J gene TRBJ2-7, with a tentative D call TRBD1 (6 bases). CDR1 and CDR2 (germline): SNHLY, FYNNEI. The CDR3 is 15 amino acids.

The rearrangement uses TRBV7-9 and TRBJ2-7; TRBD1 aligns across 9 bases. The CDR3 consists of 18 residues. J gave up 5 bases and V 2 bases, and 16 bases lay outside the gene matches. The germline gives CDR1 SEHNR, CDR2 FQNEAQ (reference sequence). The CDR3 loop reads CASSLSSISGQGRHEQYF. CDR3 DNA sequence: TGTGCCAGCAGCTTATCTTCCATCTCGGGACAGGGTCGGCACGAGCAGTACTTC.

In regard to this clone: Germline is not matched at one junction end, which may reflect a read error. This chain links TRBV11-2 with TRBJ2-2, with TRBD1 identical over 8 bases. Germline CDR1 is SGHAT and CDR2 is FQNNGV. This CDR3 has 17 amino acids. The CDR3: CASNLGPRGRVAGELFF. Written as DNA, the CDR3 is TGTGCCAGCAACTTAGGGCCCAGGGGGCGCGTCGCCGGGGAGCTGTTTTTT.

The chain has TRBV6-6 and TRBJ2-3; tentative D call: TRBD1 (6 bases). Trimming shortened V by 3 bases and J by 0 bases, and 13 bases separated the two germline ends. Germline V lookup: CDR1 MNHNY, CDR2 SVGAGI (reference sequence). This CDR3 comprises 16 residues. CDR3 in DNA: TGTGCCAGCAGTTATACGCTAGGGGGAAGCACAGATACGCAGTATTTT. It specifies CASSYTLGGSTDTQYF.

The CDR3 DNA follows: TGTGCCAGTGGGACAGATTTGAACACTGAAGCTTTCTTT. Amino acid sequence: CASGTDLNTEAFF. V gene TRBV12-3 or TRBV12-4 combines with J gene TRBJ1-1; 7 bases are a match to TRBD1. The CDR3 consists of 13 residues. The J segment lost 0 bases and the V segment lost 9 bases, leaving 4 bases of the junction unmatched.

This chain links TRBV19 with TRBJ2-1, with a tentative D call TRBD2 (6 bases). Trimming pared 6 bases from V and 8 bases from J, leaving 20 bases between. CDR3 length equals 15 residues. Germline V lookup: CDR1 LNHDA, CDR2 SQIVND (reference sequence). DNA for the CDR3: TGTGCCAGTAGCCCTTTTGGGGGGAACGGGGATGAGCAGTTCTTC. Its translation is CASSPFGGNGDEQFF.

The chain couples TRBV4-2 to TRBJ1-6, with D unclear. CDR1 and CDR2 (germline): LGHNA, YNFKEQ. Trimming left V 3 bases short and J 0 bases short, with 9 bases between. The CDR3 is made up of 16 amino acids. The CDR3 loop is CASSHSASSYNSPLHF. As DNA, the CDR3 is TGTGCCAGCAGCCATAGCGCCAGCTCCTATAATTCACCCCTCCACTTT.

Of note for this clone: Distinct nucleotide sequences in the sample also encode this CDR3. The chain employs TRBV18 and TRBJ1-5; D not resolved. The germline V gene encodes CDR1 KGHSH and CDR2 LQKENI. V was pared by 2 bases and J by 5 bases, with 13 bases between. This CDR3 region has 15 residues. CDR3 DNA sequence: TGTGCCAGCTCACCAGCCCCCGGGTTGGATCAGCCCCAGCATTTT. Protein sequence: CASSPAPGLDQPQHF.

The chain couples TRBV19 to TRBJ2-3, with 8 positions matching TRBD1. The CDR3 spans 14 residues. V was pared by 4 bases and J by 3 bases, with 3 bases of the junction left unmatched. The germline CDR1 and CDR2 sequences are LNHDA and SQIVND (reference sequence). The CDR3 DNA reads as TGTGCCAGTAGTACGGGACAGGCTACAGATACGCAGTATTTT. Translation gives CASSTGQATDTQYF.